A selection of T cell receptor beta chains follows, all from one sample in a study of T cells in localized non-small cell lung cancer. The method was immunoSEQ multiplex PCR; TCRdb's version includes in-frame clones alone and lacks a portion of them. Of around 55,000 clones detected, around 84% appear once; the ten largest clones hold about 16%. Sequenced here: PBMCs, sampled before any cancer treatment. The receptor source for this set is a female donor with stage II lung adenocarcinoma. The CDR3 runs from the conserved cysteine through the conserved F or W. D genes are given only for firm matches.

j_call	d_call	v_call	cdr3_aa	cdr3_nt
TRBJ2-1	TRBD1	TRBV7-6	CASSLWTGAFDNEQFF	TGTGCCAGCAGCTTGTGGACAGGGGCTTTCGACAATGAGCAGTTCTTC
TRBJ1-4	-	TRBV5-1	CASSSGRGDEKLFF	TGCGCCAGCAGCTCTGGCAGGGGAGATGAAAAACTGTTTTTT
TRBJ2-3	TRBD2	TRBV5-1	CASSLDSGGTTDTQYF	TGCGCCAGCAGCTTGGACAGCGGGGGGACGACAGATACGCAGTATTTT
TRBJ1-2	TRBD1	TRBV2	CASSEQDRDNGYTF	TGTGCCAGCAGTGAACAGGACAGGGATAATGGCTACACCTTC
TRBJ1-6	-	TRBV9	CASSSRALGGSPLHF	TGTGCCAGCAGCTCCCGGGCCCTGGGGGGTTCACCCCTCCACTTT
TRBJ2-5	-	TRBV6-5	CASSEPGTVQYF	TGTGCCAGCAGTGAACCAGGGACGGTTCAGTACTTC
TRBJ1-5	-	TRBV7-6	CASSLGQSNQPQHF	TGTGCCAGCAGCTTAGGACAGTCCAATCAGCCCCAGCATTTT
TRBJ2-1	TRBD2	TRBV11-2	CASSLDLLTSGGGWDNEQFF	TGTGCCAGCAGCTTAGATTTACTGACTAGCGGGGGAGGATGGGACAATGAGCAGTTCTTC
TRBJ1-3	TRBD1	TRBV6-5	CASSWDSSGNTIYF	TGTGCCAGCAGCTGGGACAGCTCTGGAAACACCATATATTTT
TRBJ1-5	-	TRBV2	CASSASYSNQPQHF	TGTGCCAGCAGTGCTAGTTATAGCAATCAGCCCCAGCATTTT
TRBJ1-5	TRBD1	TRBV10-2	CASKLTGDSQPQHF	TGCGCCAGCAAACTAACAGGGGATAGTCAGCCCCAGCATTTT
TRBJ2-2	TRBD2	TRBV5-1	CASSSLAGGTTGELFF	TGCGCCAGCAGCTCCCTAGCGGGGGGAACCACCGGGGAGCTGTTTTTT